The sequence of this TCR beta chain was determined in a study of T cells in Graves' hyperthyroidism and ophthalmopathy. This clonotype was seen at least ten times. The CDR3 regions of TCR beta were amplified from RNA transcripts. HTBI primers were used for first-round RT-PCR of the TCR CDR3. TCRdb processed the multiplex PCR reads anew with MiXCR; each CDR3 protein has one entry. The sample has around 500,000 distinct CDR3 sequences, about 16% seen once. The V gene's germline CDR1 is SGHRS and CDR2 YFSETQ. The junction had 7 bases not matched to a gene; V was cut back by 0 bases and J by 5 bases. The length of the CDR3 is 15 residues.

The TCR originated in a woman aged 25 to 39 with Graves' ophthalmopathy. What was sequenced was blood. The chain joins TRBV5-1 to TRBJ1-2, with 7 bases that match TRBD1. CDR3 nucleotide sequence: TGCGCCAGCAGCTTGGGATCCGGGACAGCTTATGGCTACACCTTC. This encodes CASSLGSGTAYGYTF. Based on the CDR3 plus reference TRBV5-1 and TRBJ1-2, the full variable domain is KAGVTQTPRYLIKTRGQQVTLSCSPISGHRSVSWYQQTPGQGLQFLFEYFSETQRNKGNFPGRFSGRQFSNSRSEMNVSTLELGDSALYLCASSLGSGTAYGYTFGSGTRLTVV.